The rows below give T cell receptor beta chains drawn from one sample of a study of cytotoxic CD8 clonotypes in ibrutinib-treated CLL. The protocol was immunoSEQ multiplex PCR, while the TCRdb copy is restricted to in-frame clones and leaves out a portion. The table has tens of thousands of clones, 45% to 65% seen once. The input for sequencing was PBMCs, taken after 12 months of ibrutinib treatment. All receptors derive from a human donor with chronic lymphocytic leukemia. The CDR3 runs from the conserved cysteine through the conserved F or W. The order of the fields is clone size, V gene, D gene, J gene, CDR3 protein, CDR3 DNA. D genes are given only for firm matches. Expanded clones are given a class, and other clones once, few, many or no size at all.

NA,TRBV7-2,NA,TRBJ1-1,CASSLFAVEAFF,TGTGCCAGCAGCTTATTTGCGGTTGAAGCTTTCTTT
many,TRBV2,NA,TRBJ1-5,CASAPPSNQPQHF,TGTGCCAGCGCTCCCCCAAGCAATCAGCCCCAGCATTTT
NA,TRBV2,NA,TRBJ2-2,CASSDLAGELFF,TGTGCCAGCAGTGATCTGGCCGGGGAGCTGTTTTTT
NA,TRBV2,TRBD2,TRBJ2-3,CASSSGGAPTDTQYF,TGTGCCAGCAGTTCGGGGGGGGCCCCCACAGATACGCAGTATTTT
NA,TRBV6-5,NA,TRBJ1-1,CASSESSRTEAFF,TGTGCCAGCAGTGAATCTTCGAGGACCGAAGCTTTCTTT
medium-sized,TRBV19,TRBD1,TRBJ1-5,CASSRDRVQRNQPQHF,TGTGCCAGTAGCCGGGACAGGGTTCAGCGTAATCAGCCCCAGCATTTT
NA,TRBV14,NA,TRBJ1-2,CASSLAHRANYGYTF,TGTGCCAGCAGCTTAGCCCACAGAGCCAACTATGGCTACACCTTC
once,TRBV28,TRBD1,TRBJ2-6,CASKLRDRVVRANVLTF,TGTGCCAGCAAACTCCGGGACAGGGTCGTGAGGGCCAACGTCCTGACTTTC
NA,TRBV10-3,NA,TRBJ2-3,CAISEGMGDLTDTQYF,TGTGCCATCAGTGAAGGGATGGGGGACCTCACAGATACGCAGTATTTT
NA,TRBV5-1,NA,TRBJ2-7,CASSLGQSYEQYF,TGCGCCAGCAGCTTGGGACAGTCCTACGAGCAGTACTTC
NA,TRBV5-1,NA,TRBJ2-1,CASSVAVSSYNEQFF,TGCGCCAGCAGCGTAGCGGTTAGCTCCTACAATGAGCAGTTCTTC
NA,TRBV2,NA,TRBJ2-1,CASNLAEEQFF,TGTGCCAGCAACTTAGCGGAGGAGCAGTTCTTC
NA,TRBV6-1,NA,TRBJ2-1,CASSVLAGLSYNEQFF,TGTGCCAGCAGTGTCCTGGCCGGATTATCCTACAATGAGCAGTTCTTC
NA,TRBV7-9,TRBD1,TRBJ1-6,CASSLPGGSSYNSPLHF,TGTGCCAGCAGCTTACCAGGGGGGAGCTCCTATAATTCACCCCTCCACTTT
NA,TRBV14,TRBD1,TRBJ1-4,CASSQGTGGARKLFF,TGTGCCAGCAGCCAGGGTACAGGGGGCGCGAGAAAACTGTTTTTT
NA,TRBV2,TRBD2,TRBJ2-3,CASRGLAETDTQYF,TGTGCCAGCAGAGGCCTAGCGGAAACAGATACGCAGTATTTT
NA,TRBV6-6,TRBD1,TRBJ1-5,CASSLTGGHQPQHF,TGTGCCAGCAGTTTGACAGGGGGACATCAGCCCCAGCATTTT
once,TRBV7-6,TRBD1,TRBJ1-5,CASSQGTGPNQPQHF,TGTGCCAGCAGCCAAGGGACAGGGCCCAATCAGCCCCAGCATTTT
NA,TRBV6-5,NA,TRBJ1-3,CASSDRQMRDTIYF,TGTGCCAGCAGTGACAGACAGATGAGGGACACCATATATTTT
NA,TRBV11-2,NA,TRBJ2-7,CASSHSVAEQYF,TGTGCCAGCAGCCATTCTGTGGCCGAGCAGTACTTC
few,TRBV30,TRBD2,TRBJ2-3,CAWKLGRGGPDTQYF,TGTGCCTGGAAGCTAGGGCGGGGGGGCCCAGATACGCAGTATTTT
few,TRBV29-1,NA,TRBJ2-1,CSVGGATGEQFF,TGCAGCGTAGGGGGAGCTACGGGGGAGCAGTTCTTC
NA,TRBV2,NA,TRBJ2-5,CASGPAQETQYF,TGTGCCAGCGGGCCAGCACAAGAGACCCAGTACTTC
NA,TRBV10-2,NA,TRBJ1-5,CASSVLGGAQPQHF,TGCGCCAGCAGTGTCTTAGGTGGGGCTCAGCCCCAGCATTTT
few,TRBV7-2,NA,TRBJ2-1,CASRGSVNEQFF,TGTGCCAGCAGGGGATCGGTCAATGAGCAGTTCTTC
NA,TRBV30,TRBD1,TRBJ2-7,CAWIGQGPSEQYF,TGTGCCTGGATCGGACAGGGGCCCTCCGAGCAGTACTTC
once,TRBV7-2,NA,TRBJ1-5,CASSLARGQGGPNQPQHF,TGTGCCAGCAGCTTAGCGCGAGGGCAGGGTGGGCCCAATCAGCCCCAGCATTTT
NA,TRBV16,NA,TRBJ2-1,CASSHRIRAYNEQFF,TGTGCCAGCAGCCACAGGATACGGGCCTACAATGAGCAGTTCTTC
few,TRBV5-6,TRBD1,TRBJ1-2,CASSETGDGDYGYTF,TGTGCCAGCAGCGAAACAGGGGACGGCGACTATGGCTACACCTTC
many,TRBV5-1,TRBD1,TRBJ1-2,CASSLGQGVPSGYTF,TGCGCCAGCAGCTTGGGACAGGGAGTGCCTAGTGGCTACACCTTC
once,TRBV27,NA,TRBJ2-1,CASSLWRGNEQFF,TGTGCCAGCAGTTTATGGCGGGGCAATGAGCAGTTCTTC
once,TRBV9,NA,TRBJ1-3,CASSRPGNTIYF,TGTGCCAGCAGTCGACCCGGAAACACCATATATTTT
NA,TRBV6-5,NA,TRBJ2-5,CASSYVPPPGTTQYF,TGTGCCAGCAGTTACGTCCCCCCACCGGGGACGACCCAGTACTTC
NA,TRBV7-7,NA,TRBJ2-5,CASSLNSGETQYF,TGTGCCAGCAGCTTAAACAGTGGAGAGACCCAGTACTTC
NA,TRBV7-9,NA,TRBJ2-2,CASSLVLGELFF,TGTGCCAGCAGCTTAGTGCTAGGGGAGCTGTTTTTT
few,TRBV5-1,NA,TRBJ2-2,CASSWNPGELFF,TGCGCCAGCAGCTGGAACCCCGGGGAGCTGTTTTTT
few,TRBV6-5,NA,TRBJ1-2,CASSYSTDHYGYTF,TGTGCCAGCAGTTACTCGACGGACCACTATGGCTACACCTTC
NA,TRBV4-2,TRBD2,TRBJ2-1,CASSQASSSRGDEQFF,TGTGCCAGCAGCCAAGCCTCTAGCTCCCGGGGGGATGAGCAGTTCTTC
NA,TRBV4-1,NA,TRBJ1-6,CASSPTQTLYNSPLHF,TGCGCCAGCAGCCCCACACAGACATTATATAATTCACCCCTCCACTTT
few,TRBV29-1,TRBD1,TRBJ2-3,CSVEGGTGSLDTQYF,TGCAGCGTTGAGGGAGGGACAGGGTCTTTAGATACGCAGTATTTT
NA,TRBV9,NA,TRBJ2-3,CASSVGASTDTQYF,TGTGCCAGCAGCGTAGGGGCCTCCACAGATACGCAGTATTTT
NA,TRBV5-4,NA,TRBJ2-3,CASSLSTDTQYF,TGTGCCAGCAGCTTGTCCACAGATACGCAGTATTTT
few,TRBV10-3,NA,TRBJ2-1,CAISYDRNNEQFF,TGTGCCATCAGTTACGACAGAAACAATGAGCAGTTCTTC
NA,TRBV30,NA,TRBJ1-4,CAWSAQTGTGDEKLFF,TGTGCCTGGAGTGCCCAAACCGGGACGGGGGATGAAAAACTGTTTTTT
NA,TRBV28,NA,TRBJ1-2,CASSSPPYGYTF,TGTGCCAGCAGTTCCCCCCCCTATGGCTACACCTTC
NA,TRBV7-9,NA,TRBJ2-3,CASSPVIASADTQYF,TGTGCCAGCAGCCCCGTAATAGCCTCGGCAGATACGCAGTATTTT
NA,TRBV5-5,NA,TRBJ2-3,CASPGPGSTDTQYF,TGTGCTAGCCCGGGGCCCGGCAGCACAGATACGCAGTATTTT
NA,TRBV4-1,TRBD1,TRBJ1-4,CASSQDKGQGAWLPRKLFF,TGCGCCAGCAGCCAAGATAAGGGACAGGGGGCATGGCTACCTCGAAAACTGTTTTTT
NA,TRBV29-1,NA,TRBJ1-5,CSVAGPEPQHF,TGCAGCGTTGCCGGACCTGAGCCCCAGCATTTT
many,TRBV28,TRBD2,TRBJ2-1,CASRRTSGRRGTNEQFF,TGTGCCAGCAGACGGACTAGCGGGAGGCGAGGTACCAATGAGCAGTTCTTC
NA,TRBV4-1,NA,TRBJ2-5,CASSQGRGETQYF,TGCGCCAGCAGCCAAGGGAGGGGAGAGACCCAGTACTTC
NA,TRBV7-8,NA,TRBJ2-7,CASSLLVALYEQYF,TGTGCCAGCAGCTTACTAGTTGCACTCTACGAGCAGTACTTC
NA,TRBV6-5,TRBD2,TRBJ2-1,CASSQRGYNEQFF,TGTGCCAGCAGCCAGCGGGGATACAATGAGCAGTTCTTC